These 28 T cell receptor beta chains were sequenced from one sample in a study of breast tumors, draining lymph nodes, adjacent tissues. TCRdb called the multiplex PCR reads again in MiXCR, with one record for every CDR3 protein. The sample carries about 180,000 distinct CDR3 sequences, around a third recorded once. Axillary draining lymph nodes of breast cancer patients supplied the node samples. The material sequenced was axillary lymph node tissue. The receptors originated from a female donor with breast cancer. Some clones in this sample may be carry-over from other donors' samples.

There are a few counts of this clonotype. The gene calls are TRBV27 and TRBJ2-7; D is unresolved. V was clipped by 4 bases and J by 5 bases, with 18 bases between them. The CDR3 has 15 amino acids. Germline V gives CDR1 MNHEY, CDR2 SMNVEV (reference sequence). This chain's CDR3 is CASSSSLSSSHEQYF. CDR3 bases: TGTGCCAGCAGTTCATCCCTTAGTAGTTCCCACGAGCAGTACTTC.

This clonotype was seen repeatedly, ten times or more. This chain joins TRBV19 and TRBJ2-5; 8 bases align to TRBD1. V shed 3 bases and J 7 bases; nucleotides not matched to a gene: 19. The CDR3 loop spans 18 amino acids. CDR1 LNHDA and CDR2 SQIVND come from the germline V gene (reference sequence). The DNA of the CDR3 is TGTGCCAGTAGTATTCTCTCGTGGGACAGGACAACTCGGGGGACCCAGTACTTC. Its translation is CASSILSWDRTTRGTQYF.

This clonotype has a count of ten or more. The CDR3: CASSYDTQYF. In DNA form, the CDR3 reads TGTGCCAGCAGCTACGATACGCAGTATTTT. The rearrangement uses TRBV7-9 and TRBJ2-3; no clear D gene. V lost 4 bases to trimming and J lost 6 bases, with 2 bases between them. This CDR3 contains 10 residues. Per germline, CDR1 SEHNR and CDR2 FQNEAQ (reference sequence).

V is TRBV5-1 and J is TRBJ2-2; 8 positions agree with TRBD2. J was trimmed by 11 bases and V by 4 bases; bases with no gene match: 4. The CDR3 sequence is 12 residues long. Per germline, CDR1 SGHRS and CDR2 YFSETQ. CDR3 bases: TGCGCCAGCAGCGAGGCGGGGGGTGAGCTGTTTTTT. This translates into CASSEAGGELFF.

A note on this clonotype: Possible read error: a much larger clone is one base away. The rearrangement joins TRBV19 to TRBJ2-7; D is ambiguous. Germline V gene lookup returns CDR1 LNHDA and CDR2 SQIVND (reference sequence). The V and J ends lost 8 bases and 3 bases respectively, with 11 bases between them. There are 12 residues in the CDR3. CDR3 sequence: CASGTDIYEQYF. The CDR3 DNA reads as TGTGCCAGTGGTACTGACATCTACGAGCAGTACTTC.

Remarks on this clonotype: A much larger clone lies a single base off, so this may be a read error. V is TRBV6-1 and J is TRBJ2-7, with 7 bases identical to TRBD1. Germline-derived CDR1 and CDR2 are MNHNS and SASEGT. This CDR3 has 15 residues. V lost 5 bases, J lost 1 base, and 8 bases stayed unmatched. Here the CDR3 reads CASSHRGLVSYEQYF. The CDR3 nucleotides are TGTGCCAGCAGTCACAGGGGCCTGGTATCCTACGAGCAGTACTTC.

The genes are TRBV7-9 and TRBJ1-2; TRBD1 agrees at 9 bases. V was clipped by 5 bases and J by 7 bases; unmatched bases: 8. Germline CDR1 and CDR2: SEHNR and FQNEAQ (reference sequence). The CDR3 is made up of 14 amino acids. CDR3 sequence reads: CASSRDRDRAGYTF. DNA of the CDR3: TGTGCCAGCAGCCGGGACAGGGATCGGGCTGGCTACACCTTC.

This chain links TRBV7-9 with TRBJ1-5, with unresolved D. This CDR3 is built from 14 residues. In germline, CDR1 is SEHNR, CDR2 FQNEAQ (reference sequence). V lost 4 bases, J lost 2 bases, and 9 bases lay in between. CDR3 DNA: TGTGCCAGCAGCTCCCTGGACGGCAATCAGCCCCAGCATTTT. Amino acid sequence: CASSSLDGNQPQHF.

This clonotype was seen repeatedly, ten times or more. The rearrangement joins TRBV7-8 to TRBJ2-7, with D uncertain. Per germline, CDR1 SGHVS and CDR2 FQNEAQ. This CDR3 region has 15 residues. V lost 2 bases and J 0 bases, leaving 11 bases between the germline ends. CDR3 protein: CASSLPNLGSYEQYF. As DNA, the CDR3 is TGTGCCAGCAGCTTACCCAATCTGGGCTCCTACGAGCAGTACTTC.

A note on this clonotype: Since the CDR3 does not end with the conserved phenylalanine or tryptophan, this likely comes from a read error. J is TRBJ2-7 and V is TRBV19; possible D gene TRBD2, 7 bases. V lost 3 bases to trimming and J lost 2 bases, with 17 bases between them. This CDR3 is 16 amino acids long. Germline loops: CDR1 LNHDA, CDR2 SQIVND (reference sequence). The CDR3: CASSMRGASGTYEQYS. The CDR3 DNA is TGTGCCAGTAGTATGAGGGGGGCTAGCGGAACCTACGAGCAGTACTCC.

The J gene is TRBJ2-3, the V gene TRBV20-1; 12 bases are a match to TRBD2. CDR1 DFQATT and CDR2 SNEGSKA come from the germline V gene (reference sequence). Trimming cost V 4 bases and J 3 bases; bases outside gene matches: 8. This CDR3 has 16 amino acids. This CDR3 is CSAIPPTSGGTDTQYF. The CDR3 coding sequence is TGCAGTGCTATACCCCCGACTAGCGGGGGAACAGATACGCAGTATTTT.

This sequence joins TRBV3-1 and TRBJ1-4; D unresolved. V was cut by 2 bases and J by 0 bases, with 13 bases left in between. The germline CDR1 and CDR2 sequences are LGHDT and YNNKEL (reference sequence). This CDR3 is built from 17 residues. CDR3 nucleotides: TGTGCCAGCAGCCAAACACAGATACTTACAACTAATGAAAAACTGTTTTTT. Its protein is CASSQTQILTTNEKLFF.

This clonotype has ten or more counts. The gene calls are TRBV20-1 and TRBJ2-1; maybe TRBD2 (6 bases). Looked up from germline, CDR1 is DFQATT and CDR2 is SNEGSKA (reference sequence). This CDR3 has 14 residues. With 6 bases removed from V and 0 bases from J, the gap between germline ends came to 12 bases. CDR3 sequence (DNA): TGCAGTGCCCGGGACTCAAGCTCCTACAATGAGCAGTTCTTC. Its protein is CSARDSSSYNEQFF.

With regard to this clonotype: Sequence at one end of the junction differs from germline and may be a read error. The rearrangement uses TRBV19 and TRBJ2-7; 7 positions agree with TRBD2. The CDR3 is 15 residues long. CDR1 and CDR2 (germline): LNHDA, SQIVND (reference sequence). The CDR3 protein is CASSGSLAEGYERYF. Written as DNA, the CDR3 is TGTGCCAGTAGTGGCTCGCTAGCGGAAGGCTACGAGCGGTACTTC.

This clonotype was counted many times. V usage is TRBV12-3 or TRBV12-4 and J usage is TRBJ1-4, with D perhaps TRBD1 (5 bases). Trimming shortened V by 4 bases and J by 5 bases, and 8 bases separated the two germline ends. This CDR3 has 13 residues. The CDR3 DNA is TGTGCCAGCAGTTCGGACATGAATGAAAAACTGTTTTTT. It encodes CASSSDMNEKLFF.

Turning to this clonotype: The DNA is omitted, as the CDR3 cannot be located on it reliably, and the CDR3 follows TCRdb's listing. V and J are TRBV2 and TRBJ1-5. The germline gives CDR1 SNHLY, CDR2 FYNNEI. The CDR3 totals 20 residues, both ends included. CDR3 region: CASSFYICSARGEAGQPQHF.

This clonotype has at least ten counts. The chain uses TRBV6-5 and TRBJ2-2; D is perhaps TRBD2 (6 bases). Trimming pared 5 bases from V and 6 bases from J, leaving 13 bases between. This CDR3 has 14 residues. Germline values: CDR1 MNHEY, CDR2 SVGAGI. The CDR3 nucleotides read TGTGCCAGCAGTCCGGACTATCCACCCGGGGAGCTGTTTTTT. This encodes CASSPDYPPGELFF.

In this sample, this clonotype turned up a few times. With a much larger clone just one base away, this may be a read error. The CDR3 DNA reads TGTGCCAGCAGTCACCTTCGGGACAGTATCCCCCGTCGGGATGGAGTAGGAAAACTGTTTTTT. Translated: CASSHLRDSIPRRDGVGKLFF. V usage is TRBV6-6 and J usage is TRBJ1-4; 7 nucleotides agree with TRBD1. V gave up 5 bases and J gave up 10 bases; unmatched junction bases: 31. The length of the CDR3 is 21 residues. Per the germline V gene, CDR1 is MNHNY and CDR2 is SVGAGI (reference sequence).

On this clonotype itself: One base away lies a much larger clone, so this may be a sequencing read error. The chain is built from TRBV9 and TRBJ1-2; D not resolved. This CDR3 region has 15 residues. CDR1 and CDR2 (germline): SGDLS, YYNGEE. This CDR3 reads CASSVGVRYLHGSTF. The CDR3 nucleotides are TGTGCCAGCAGCGTAGGGGTTCGGTATCTCCATGGCTCCACCTTC.

This clonotype was counted ten times or more. The CDR3 DNA sequence: TGCAGTGCTTCAAATGGAAACACCATATATTTT. Protein product: CSASNGNTIYF. The rearrangement uses TRBV20-1 and TRBJ1-3; D is unresolved. Trimming shortened V by 5 bases and J by 3 bases, and 5 bases separated the two germline ends. This CDR3 has 11 residues. Looked up from germline, CDR1 is DFQATT and CDR2 is SNEGSKA (reference sequence).

This clonotype was detected many times. A much larger clone lies a single base off, so this may be a read error. The chain has TRBV6-6 and TRBJ2-1; D is ambiguous. Between the trimmed V and J ends, which lost 5 bases and 2 bases, there was a span of 10 bases. CDR3 size: 14 residues. Germline CDR1 and CDR2: MNHNY and SVGAGI (reference sequence). The CDR3 coding sequence is TGTGCCAGCAGTCACAATGGGGCCTACAATGAGCAGTTCTTC. Its protein is CASSHNGAYNEQFF.

V usage is TRBV6-2 or TRBV6-3 and J usage is TRBJ2-1; a weak D match, TRBD1 (6 bases). Germline V CDR1 and CDR2: MNHEY, SVGEGT. V lost 6 bases to trimming and J lost 8 bases, with 20 bases between them. The CDR3 extends over 15 amino acids. CDR3 nucleotides: TGTGCCAGCAGCCCCCTCCGGGACATCATCCATGAGCAGTTCTTC. Protein product: CASSPLRDIIHEQFF.

In this sample, this clonotype turned up many times. V and J are TRBV2 and TRBJ1-2; 12 nucleotides agree with TRBD1. CDR1 and CDR2 from the germline V gene are SNHLY and FYNNEI. The V segment lost 6 bases and the J segment 7 bases; nucleotides outside the gene matches: 9. The CDR3 has 15 amino acids. CDR3 DNA: TGTGCCAGCAGCAGGGACAGGGGGCAGGCTAGTGGCTACACCTTC. Translating it yields CASSRDRGQASGYTF.

The chain is built from TRBV29-1 and TRBJ2-1, with 15 bases lining up with TRBD2. This CDR3 spans 15 amino acids. The germline gives CDR1 SQVTM, CDR2 ANQGSEA. The ends lost 7 bases at V and 8 bases at J; junction bases unmatched: 9. For the CDR3, the DNA is TGCAGCGCCCTACCGGGACTAGCGGGAGGTCATGAGCAGTTCTTC. It encodes CSALPGLAGGHEQFF.

The rearrangement links TRBV2 to TRBJ2-6; 7 bases agree with TRBD1. CDR1 SNHLY and CDR2 FYNNEI come from the germline V gene. The J segment lost 5 bases and the V segment lost 1 base, leaving 8 bases of the junction unmatched. This CDR3 is 17 amino acids long. CDR3: CASSEGTGLVWANVLTF. CDR3 nucleotide sequence: TGTGCCAGCAGTGAAGGGACAGGATTGGTTTGGGCCAACGTCCTGACTTTC. Looking up the rest from reference TRBV2 and TRBJ2-6 gives the full variable domain: EPEVTQTPSHQVTQMGQEVILRCVPISNHLYFYWYRQILGQKVEFLVSFYNNEISEKSEIFDDQFSVERPDGSNFTLKIRSTKLEDSAMYFCASSEGTGLVWANVLTFGAGSRLTVL.

This clonotype was found a few times. A much larger clone lies a single base off, so this may be a read error. The CDR3 ends on some other residue instead of the conserved phenylalanine or tryptophan, so this is likely a read error. The chain carries TRBV19 and TRBJ2-5; the match to TRBD1 covers 7 bases. This CDR3 region has 16 residues. J gave up 1 base and V 2 bases, and 7 bases lay outside the gene matches. Germline CDR1 LNHDA, CDR2 SQIVND (reference sequence). The CDR3 bases are TGTGCCAGTAGTATAAGGGGACAGCTCTCCCAAGAGACCCAGTACTCC. Translation: CASSIRGQLSQETQYS.

This clonotype was observed many times. The V call is TRBV7-9, the J call TRBJ2-5; D uncertain. Germline V gene data show CDR1 as SEHNR and CDR2 as FQNEAQ (reference sequence). The V and J ends lost 4 bases and 5 bases respectively, with 17 bases between them. This CDR3 is 15 amino acids long. The DNA of the CDR3 is TGTGCCAGCAGCTCAATTGACACCTTCCTCGAGACCCAGTACTTC. As protein: CASSSIDTFLETQYF.

The sample holds a few counts of this clonotype. The chain couples TRBV3-1 to TRBJ2-1; perhaps TRBD2 as D (7 bases). The ends were cut back, 2 bases at V and 6 bases at J, with 11 bases in the middle. The CDR3 covers 14 residues. Germline CDR1 is LGHDT and CDR2 is YNNKEL (reference sequence). Here the CDR3 DNA reads TGTGCCAGCAGCCAAAGGGGGAGGGCCAATGAGCAGTTCTTC. The encoded protein is CASSQRGRANEQFF.